This T cell receptor beta chain was retrieved from a study of siplizumab effects on memory and regulatory T cells. This clone has just one count. Antigen specificity is unknown. Clones were sequenced by immunoSEQ multiplex PCR, and TCRdb holds only the in-frame ones, with some missing. The table includes nearly 85,000 clones, 95% detected once. The V gene's germline CDR1 is SGHRS and CDR2 YFSETQ. Trimming removed 3 bases at V and 2 bases at J, with 11 bases between. CDR3 length: 14 residues. Study-wide findings and caveats: Unstimulated subset assignment was obtained for only a minor fraction of alloreactive clones.

The receptor comes from a human donor in good health. J is TRBJ1-1 and V is TRBV5-1; D uncertain. The source material was CD8+ T cells sorted from blood. The CDR3 sequence is CASSSIAPNTEAFF. DNA of the CDR3: TGCGCCAGCAGCTCCATAGCACCCAACACTGAAGCTTTCTTT.